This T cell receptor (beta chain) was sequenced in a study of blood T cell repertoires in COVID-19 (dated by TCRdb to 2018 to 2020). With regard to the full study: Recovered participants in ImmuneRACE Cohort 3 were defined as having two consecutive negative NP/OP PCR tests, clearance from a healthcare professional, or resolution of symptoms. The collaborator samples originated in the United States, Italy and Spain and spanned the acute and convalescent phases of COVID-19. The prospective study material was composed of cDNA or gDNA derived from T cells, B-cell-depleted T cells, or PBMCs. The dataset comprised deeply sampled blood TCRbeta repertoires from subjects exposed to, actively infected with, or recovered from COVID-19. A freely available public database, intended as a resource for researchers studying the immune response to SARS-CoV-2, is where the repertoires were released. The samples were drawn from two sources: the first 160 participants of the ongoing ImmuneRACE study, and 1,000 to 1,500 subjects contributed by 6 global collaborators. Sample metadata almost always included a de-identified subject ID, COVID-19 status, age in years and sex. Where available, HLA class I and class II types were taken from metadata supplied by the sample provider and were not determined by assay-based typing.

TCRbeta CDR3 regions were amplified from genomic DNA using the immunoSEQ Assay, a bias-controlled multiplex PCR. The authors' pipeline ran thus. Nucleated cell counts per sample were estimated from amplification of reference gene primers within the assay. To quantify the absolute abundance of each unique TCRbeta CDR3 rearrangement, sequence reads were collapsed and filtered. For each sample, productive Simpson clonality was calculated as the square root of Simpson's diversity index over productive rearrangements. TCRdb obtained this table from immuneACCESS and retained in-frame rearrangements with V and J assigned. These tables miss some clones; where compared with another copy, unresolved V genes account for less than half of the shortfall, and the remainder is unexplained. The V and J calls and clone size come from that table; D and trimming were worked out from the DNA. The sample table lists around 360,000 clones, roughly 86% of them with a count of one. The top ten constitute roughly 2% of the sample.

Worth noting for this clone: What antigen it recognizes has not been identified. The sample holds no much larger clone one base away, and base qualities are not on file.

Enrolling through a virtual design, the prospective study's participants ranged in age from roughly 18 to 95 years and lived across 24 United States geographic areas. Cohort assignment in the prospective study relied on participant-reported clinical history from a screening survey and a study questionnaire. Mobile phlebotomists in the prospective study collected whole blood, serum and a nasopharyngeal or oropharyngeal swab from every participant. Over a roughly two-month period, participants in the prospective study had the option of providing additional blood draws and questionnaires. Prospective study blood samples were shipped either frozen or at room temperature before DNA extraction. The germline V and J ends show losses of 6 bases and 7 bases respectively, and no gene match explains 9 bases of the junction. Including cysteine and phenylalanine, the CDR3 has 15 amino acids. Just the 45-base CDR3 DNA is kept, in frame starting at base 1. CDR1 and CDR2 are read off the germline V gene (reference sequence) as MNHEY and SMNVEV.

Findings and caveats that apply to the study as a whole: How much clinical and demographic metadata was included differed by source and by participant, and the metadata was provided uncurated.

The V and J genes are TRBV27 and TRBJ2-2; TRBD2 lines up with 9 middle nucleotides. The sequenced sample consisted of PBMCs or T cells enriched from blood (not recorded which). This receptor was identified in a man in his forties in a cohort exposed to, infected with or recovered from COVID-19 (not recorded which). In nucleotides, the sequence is TGTGCCAGCAGGACCATAGCGGGAGCGGGCGGGGAGCTGTTTTTT. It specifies CASRTIAGAGGELFF.